This passage covers 30 T cell receptor beta chains from one sample sequenced in a study of breast tumors, draining lymph nodes, adjacent tissues. MiXCR was run by TCRdb on the multiplex PCR reads, yielding one entry per CDR3 protein. The top ten hold over 15% of the sample, which has more than 30,000 distinct CDR3 sequences, 60% to 70% seen once. The sample comprised breast tumor tissue. These receptors all stem from a female donor with breast cancer. Some clones in this sample may be carry-over from other donors' samples.

The rearrangement links TRBV9 to TRBJ2-7; maybe TRBD2 (5 bases). In germline, CDR1 is SGDLS, CDR2 YYNGEE. V was cut by 5 bases and J by 7 bases, with 19 bases left in between. The CDR3 is 14 amino acids. In DNA, the CDR3 is TGTGCCAGCAGGCCGGGAACACACCTGAGGGAGCAGTACTTC. Translated, it gives CASRPGTHLREQYF.

The genes are TRBV5-5 and TRBJ2-7, with a tentative D call TRBD2 (7 bases). The CDR3 is made up of 15 amino acids. The V end lost 4 bases, the J end lost 7 bases, and 21 bases lay between the germline ends. The germline CDR1 and CDR2 sequences are SGHKS and YYEKEE (reference sequence). CDR3 DNA sequence: TGTGCCAGCAGCCTGGCGGGGGCGGAAGGACGGGAGCAGTACTTC. Translation gives CASSLAGAEGREQYF.

V is TRBV2 and J is TRBJ1-2; 8 bases are shared with TRBD1. The CDR3 has 14 residues. Germline V gene lookup returns CDR1 SNHLY and CDR2 FYNNEI. The trim removed 5 bases at V and 4 bases at J, leaving 6 bases unmatched. The CDR3 loop reads CASSLTGQAYGYTF. The CDR3 coding sequence is TGTGCCAGCAGTCTAACGGGACAGGCCTATGGCTACACCTTC.

The chain's CDR3 is CASSLRGGLAGAGESPLHF. The CDR3 DNA reads TGTGCCAGCAGCTTAAGGGGGGGACTAGCGGGGGCAGGGGAATCACCCCTCCACTTT. The gene calls are TRBV7-3 and TRBJ1-6; D is perhaps TRBD1 (6 bases). CDR1 is SGHTA, CDR2 FQGTGA, per germline. The CDR3 has 19 residues. V lost 1 base, J lost 10 bases, and 26 bases lay in between.

This clonotype was observed at least ten times. Here the CDR3 DNA reads TGTGCCAGCAGTACCCCCCGTTCGGGGACTAGGAGGGGCAATGAGCAGTTCTTC. Translation: CASSTPRSGTRRGNEQFF. The V gene is TRBV6-5, the J gene TRBJ2-1, with 8 nucleotides matching TRBD2. CDR1 and CDR2 from the germline V gene are MNHEY and SVGAGI. CDR3 length equals 18 residues. V trimming: 5 bases; J trimming: 6 bases; junction bases outside the gene matches: 18.

CDR3 in DNA: TGTGCCACCAGCAGACGCGGGGGCCCTTACAATGAGCAGTTCTTC. Translated, it gives CATSRRGGPYNEQFF. The rearrangement joins TRBV24-1 to TRBJ2-1; D perhaps matches TRBD2 (7 bases). The CDR3 runs to 15 residues. CDR1 and CDR2 (germline): KGHDR, SFDVKD. Deletions cut 7 bases from V and 4 bases from J, with 16 bases between.

This clonotype was detected ten times or more. The rearrangement uses TRBV11-1 and TRBJ1-2, with D possibly matching TRBD1 (6 bases). Germline V gene lookup returns CDR1 SGHAT and CDR2 FQDESV (reference sequence). The CDR3 runs to 20 residues. Trimming removed 5 bases at V and 0 bases at J, with 28 bases between. CDR3 loop: CASSVNPSPGQRSANYGYTF. The CDR3 DNA reads TGTGCCAGCAGCGTAAATCCGAGTCCTGGACAGCGATCGGCTAACTATGGCTACACCTTC.

V usage is TRBV5-6 and J usage is TRBJ2-7; D unclear. Germline V gene data show CDR1 as SGHDT and CDR2 as YYEEEE. V lost 0 bases and J 7 bases, leaving 8 bases between the germline ends. This CDR3 comprises 12 residues. CDR3 in DNA: TGTGCCAGCAGCTTGGAGACGAGAGAGCAGTACTTC. This sequence encodes CASSLETREQYF.

This clonotype was detected ten times or more. The rearrangement links TRBV10-3 to TRBJ2-7; D possibly matches TRBD1 or TRBD2 (5 bases each). This CDR3 comprises 12 residues. CDR1 and CDR2 (germline): ENHRY, SYGVKD. Between the trimmed V and J ends, which lost 6 bases and 5 bases, there was a span of 11 bases. CDR3 sequence reads: CAISRGPDEQYF. As DNA, the CDR3 is TGTGCCATCAGCCGGGGACCTGACGAGCAGTACTTC.

There are many counts of this clonotype. This may come from a read error, since a much larger clone is one base off. The genes are TRBV20-1 and TRBJ2-1; 10 nucleotides agree with TRBD2. This CDR3 region has 16 residues. Looked up from germline, CDR1 is DFQATT and CDR2 is SNEGSKA (reference sequence). Trimming at V came to 1 base and at J to 2 bases, leaving 5 bases not matched to a gene. The CDR3 DNA reads as TGCAGTGCTAGAGTGGCTAGCGGGAGTACCTACAATGAGCAGTTCTTC. It encodes CSARVASGSTYNEQFF.

The chain recombines TRBV20-1 with TRBJ2-7; no clear D. The CDR3 is 13 residues long. From germline, CDR1 is DFQATT and CDR2 SNEGSKA (reference sequence). The ends were cut back, 3 bases at V and 3 bases at J, with 12 bases in the middle. The CDR3 region is CSARNQFNYEQYF. CDR3 nucleotides: TGCAGTGCTAGGAATCAATTTAACTACGAGCAGTACTTC.

This clonotype was seen only once. The chain uses TRBV7-9 and TRBJ2-3, with D hard to call. The CDR3 extends over 15 amino acids. CDR1 and CDR2 (germline): SEHNR, FQNEAQ (reference sequence). V was cut by 1 base and J by 1 base, with 9 bases left in between. This chain's CDR3 is CASSLGLYGTDTQYF. The CDR3 nucleotides read TGTGCCAGCAGCTTAGGACTCTACGGCACAGATACGCAGTATTTT. Full variable domain (rest looked up from reference TRBV7-9 and TRBJ2-3): DTGVSQNPRHKITKRGQNVTFRCDPISEHNRLYWYRQTLGQGPEFLTYFQNEAQLEKSRLLSDRFSAERPKGSFSTLEIQRTEQGDSAMYLCASSLGLYGTDTQYFGPGTRLTVL.

By sample share, this clonotype is medium-sized. Possible read error: a much larger clone is one base away. The chain is built from TRBV5-5 and TRBJ2-7; the match to TRBD1 covers 8 bases. The CDR3 has 14 amino acids. With 4 bases clipped from V and 7 bases from J, the junction kept 10 bases outside the gene matches. The V gene's germline CDR1 is SGHKS and CDR2 YYEKEE (reference sequence). DNA for the CDR3: TGTGCCAGCAGCGGGGGACAGGCGGCGCGGGAGCAGTACTTC. Protein sequence: CASSGGQAAREQYF.

The CDR3 DNA follows: TGTGCCAGCAGTTACTCGAGGGAACGATCACCCCTCCACTTT. It yields the protein CASSYSRERSPLHF. The chain uses TRBV6-2 or TRBV6-3 and TRBJ1-6; D gene unclear. CDR1 is MNHEY, CDR2 SVGEGT, per germline. Deletions cut 0 bases from V and 10 bases from J, with 10 bases between. There are 14 residues in the CDR3.

The CDR3: CSAFRDRGRYGYTF. CDR3 bases: TGCAGTGCTTTCCGGGACAGGGGCCGGTATGGCTACACCTTC. The J gene is TRBJ1-2, the V gene TRBV20-1; 10 bases are a match to TRBD1. J gave up 5 bases and V 5 bases, and 8 bases lay outside the gene matches. CDR1 DFQATT and CDR2 SNEGSKA come from the germline V gene (reference sequence). This CDR3 comprises 14 residues.

Comments on this clonotype: Germline is not matched at one junction end, which may reflect a read error. This sequence joins TRBV11-2 and TRBJ1-2, with D possibly TRBD1 on 6 matching bases. CDR1 is SGHAT, CDR2 FQNNGV, per germline. This CDR3 has 14 amino acids. CDR3 sequence reads: CASSLDRGPYGHTF. The CDR3 DNA reads as TGTGCCAGCAGCTTAGATCGGGGGCCCTATGGCCACACCTTC.

V usage is TRBV7-2 and J usage is TRBJ2-2; 8 bases are shared with TRBD1. After removal of 5 bases from V and 4 bases from J, the junction contained 6 bases not matched to a gene. This CDR3 spans 15 amino acids. CDR1 and CDR2 from the germline V gene are SGHTA and FQGNSA. CDR3 region: CASSTDRGGTGELFF. The CDR3 DNA is TGTGCCAGCAGCACCGACAGGGGCGGCACCGGGGAGCTGTTTTTT.

The rearrangement links TRBV20-1 to TRBJ1-3; D uncertain. This CDR3 is built from 12 residues. Trimming left V 5 bases short and J 6 bases short, with 11 bases between. Germline CDR1 and CDR2: DFQATT and SNEGSKA (reference sequence). The CDR3 protein is CSAYSHENTIYF. In DNA, the CDR3 is TGCAGTGCTTACTCGCATGAAAACACCATATATTTT.

This chain uses TRBV28 with TRBJ2-5; a possible D gene is TRBD2 (6 bases). Between the trimmed V and J ends, which lost 5 bases and 2 bases, there was a span of 12 bases. CDR1 MDHEN and CDR2 SYDVKM come from the germline V gene. The CDR3 has 14 residues. The CDR3 region is CASSMPEGQETQYF. In nucleotides, the CDR3 is TGTGCCAGCAGTATGCCGGAGGGGCAAGAGACCCAGTACTTC.

This chain joins TRBV20-1 and TRBJ2-4; D gene ambiguous. The ends were cut back, 3 bases at V and 0 bases at J, with 9 bases in the middle. Germline values: CDR1 DFQATT, CDR2 SNEGSKA (reference sequence). The CDR3 is made up of 14 amino acids. In DNA, the CDR3 is TGCAGTGCTAGTGCGCAACTAGCCAAAAACATTCAGTACTTC. Its protein is CSASAQLAKNIQYF.

CDR3 residues: CASTGGYGYTF. For the CDR3, the DNA is TGTGCCAGCACAGGGGGCTATGGCTACACCTTC. The V and J genes are TRBV9 and TRBJ1-2; 7 bases match TRBD1. CDR1 is SGDLS and CDR2 is YYNGEE in the germline V gene. This CDR3 contains 11 residues. V gave up 6 bases and J gave up 4 bases; unmatched junction bases: 0.

By sample fraction, this clonotype is medium-sized. The chain is built from TRBV6-6 and TRBJ2-1; maybe TRBD2 (5 bases). V lost 0 bases and J 7 bases, leaving 22 bases between the germline ends. The CDR3 is 18 residues long. Germline CDR1 MNHNY, CDR2 SVGAGI (reference sequence). CDR3 in DNA: TGTGCCAGCAGTTACTCGAAGGTCGGAGGCCGGGTGAGGAATGAGCAGTTCTTC. It specifies CASSYSKVGGRVRNEQFF.

The V call is TRBV20-1, the J call TRBJ2-7; the D gene is possibly TRBD1 (6 bases). The CDR3 totals 12 residues. Trimming took off 3 bases at V and 2 bases at J, with 8 bases between the two ends. Germline CDR1 DFQATT, CDR2 SNEGSKA (reference sequence). DNA for the CDR3: TGCAGTGCTAGTTCAGGGGCCTACGAGCAGTACTTC. It yields the protein CSASSGAYEQYF.

This clonotype turned up a few times. This chain links TRBV6-5 with TRBJ1-2, with 7 bases fitting TRBD1. The CDR3 spans 14 residues. V gave up 6 bases and J gave up 3 bases; unmatched junction bases: 7. Per the germline V gene, CDR1 is MNHEY and CDR2 is SVGAGI. The CDR3 sequence is CASRRQGRDYGYTF. In DNA, the CDR3 is TGTGCCAGCAGGAGACAGGGCCGTGACTATGGCTACACCTTC.

Ten or more counts support this clonotype. The chain recombines TRBV27 with TRBJ1-2, with TRBD1 as a possible D gene (5 bases). Trimming stripped 5 bases from V and 4 bases from J, with 23 bases between. This CDR3 has 17 amino acids. In germline, CDR1 is MNHEY, CDR2 SMNVEV (reference sequence). DNA of the CDR3: TGTGCCAGCAGTCCATACCGGGACCGACGGCACCGCTATGGCTACACCTTC. Amino acid sequence: CASSPYRDRRHRYGYTF.

This clonotype was observed a few times. V usage is TRBV20-1 and J usage is TRBJ2-2, with a weak D call TRBD1 (5 bases). The CDR3 runs to 13 residues. Germline assignment: CDR1 DFQATT and CDR2 SNEGSKA (reference sequence). The CDR3 nucleotides are TGCAGCGTTATCCAGGGCGACACCGGGGAGCTGTTTTTT. Amino acid sequence: CSVIQGDTGELFF.

This chain connects TRBV9 to TRBJ1-2; a possible D gene is TRBD1 (5 bases). This CDR3 is built from 16 residues. V was pared by 0 bases and J by 8 bases, with 20 bases between. CDR1 is SGDLS and CDR2 is YYNGEE in the germline V gene. For the CDR3, the DNA is TGTGCCAGCAGCGTAGGTGTGGAAGAAGGGGCGCGGGGCTACACCTTC. Protein product: CASSVGVEEGARGYTF. Filled out from reference TRBV9 and TRBJ1-2, the complete variable domain reads DSGVTQTPKHLITATGQRVTLRCSPRSGDLSVYWYQQSLDQGLQFLIQYYNGEERAKGNILERFSAQQFPDLHSELNLSSLELGDSALYFCASSVGVEEGARGYTFGSGTRLTVV.

Here the CDR3 reads CSARDHRGETQYF. As DNA, the CDR3 is TGCAGTGCTAGAGACCACAGGGGAGAGACCCAGTACTTC. The gene calls are TRBV20-1 and TRBJ2-7; 7 nucleotides match TRBD1. The closer fit of TRBJ2-5 to the DNA end suggests the J call may be wrong. CDR1 and CDR2 (germline): DFQATT, SNEGSKA (reference sequence). The CDR3 consists of 13 residues.

Note on this clonotype: Since no conserved phenylalanine or tryptophan closes the CDR3, a read error is the likely cause. This chain uses TRBV19 with TRBJ2-1; possibly TRBD2 for D (5 bases). The CDR3 runs to 16 residues. Germline CDR1 reads LNHDA; CDR2 reads SQIVND (reference sequence). DNA of the CDR3: TGTGCCAGCGCCTATTCTGGCGGGCGTTCCTACAACGAGCAGTTCCTC. Its translation: CASAYSGGRSYNEQFL.

Here the CDR3 reads CASSTGGNTNEEPFF. CDR3 in DNA: TGTGCCAGCAGTACCGGGGGGAACACTAATGAAGAACCGTTTTTT. The chain joins TRBV27 to TRBJ1-4, with a possible D match to TRBD1 (5 bases). Germline CDR1 MNHEY, CDR2 SMNVEV (reference sequence). The CDR3 length is 15 residues. V was cut by 5 bases and J by 16 bases, with 26 bases left in between.